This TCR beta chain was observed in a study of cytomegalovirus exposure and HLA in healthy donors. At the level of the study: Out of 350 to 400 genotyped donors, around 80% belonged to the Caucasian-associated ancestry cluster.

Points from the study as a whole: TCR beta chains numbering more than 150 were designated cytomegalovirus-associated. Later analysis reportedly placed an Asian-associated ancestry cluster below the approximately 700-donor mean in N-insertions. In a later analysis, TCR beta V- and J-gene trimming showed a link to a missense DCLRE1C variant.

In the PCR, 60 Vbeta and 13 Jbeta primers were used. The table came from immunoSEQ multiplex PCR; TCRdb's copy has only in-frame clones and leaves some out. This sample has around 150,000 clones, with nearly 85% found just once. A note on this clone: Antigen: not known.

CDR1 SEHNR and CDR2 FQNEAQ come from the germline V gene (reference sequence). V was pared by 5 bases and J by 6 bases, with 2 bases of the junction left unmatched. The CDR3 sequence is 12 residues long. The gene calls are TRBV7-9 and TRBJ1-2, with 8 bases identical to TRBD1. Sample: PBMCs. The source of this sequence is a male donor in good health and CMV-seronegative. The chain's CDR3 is CASSQTGDGYTF. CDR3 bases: TGTGCCAGCAGCCAGACAGGGGATGGCTACACCTTC.